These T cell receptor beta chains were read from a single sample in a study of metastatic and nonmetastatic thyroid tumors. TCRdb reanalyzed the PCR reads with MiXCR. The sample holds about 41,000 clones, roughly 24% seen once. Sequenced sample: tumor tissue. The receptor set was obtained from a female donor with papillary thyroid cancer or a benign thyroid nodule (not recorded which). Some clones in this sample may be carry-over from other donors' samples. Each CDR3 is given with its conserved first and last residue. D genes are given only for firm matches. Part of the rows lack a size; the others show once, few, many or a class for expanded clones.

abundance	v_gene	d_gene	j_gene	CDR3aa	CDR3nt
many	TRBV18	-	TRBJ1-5	CASSNQEGSNQPQHF	TGTGCCAGCTCAAACCAGGAGGGTAGCAATCAGCCCCAGCATTTT
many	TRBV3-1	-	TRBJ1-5	CASSQGHNQPQHF	TGTGCCAGCAGCCAAGGGCACAATCAGCCCCAGCATTTT
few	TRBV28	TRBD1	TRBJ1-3	CASSPGQGLRNTIYF	TGTGCCAGCAGTCCGGGACAGGGACTGAGAAACACCATATATTTT
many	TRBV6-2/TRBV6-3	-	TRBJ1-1	CASRRQWNTEAFF	TGTGCCAGCAGGCGACAGTGGAACACTGAAGCTTTCTTT
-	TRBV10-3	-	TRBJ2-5	CAISTQGQETQYF	TGTGCCATCAGTACACAGGGCCAAGAGACCCAGTACTTC
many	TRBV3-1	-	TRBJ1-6	CASQQGPGGNSPLHF	TGTGCCAGCCAACAGGGCCCGGGTGGTAATTCACCCCTCCACTTT
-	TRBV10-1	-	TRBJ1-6	CASSEQGNSPLHF	TGCGCCAGCAGTGAACAGGGTAATTCACCCCTCCACTTT
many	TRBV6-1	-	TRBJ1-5	CASSPLPTAYQPQHF	TGTGCCAGCAGTCCCCTACCGACAGCTTATCAGCCCCAGCATTTT
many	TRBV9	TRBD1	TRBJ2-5	CASRGTGEETQYF	TGTGCCAGCAGAGGGACAGGGGAAGAGACCCAGTACTTC
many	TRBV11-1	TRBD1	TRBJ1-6	CASGSDRGNSPLHF	TGTGCCAGCGGCAGCGACAGGGGGAATTCACCCCTCCACTTT
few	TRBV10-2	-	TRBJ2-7	CASSEWLCYEQYF	TGCGCCAGCAGTGAGTGGTTGTGCTACGAGCAGTACTTC
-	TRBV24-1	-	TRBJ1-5	CATSHSTGGSYQPQHF	TGTGCCACCAGTCATTCCACCGGGGGCTCTTACCAGCCCCAGCATTTT
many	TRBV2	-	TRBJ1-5	CASRAARGKGGQPQHF	TGTGCCAGCCGGGCGGCCCGGGGTAAAGGCGGGCAGCCCCAGCATTTT
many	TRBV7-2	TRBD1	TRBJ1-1	CASSSHGTVNTEAFF	TGTGCCAGCAGCTCTCATGGGACAGTGAACACTGAGGCTTTCTTT
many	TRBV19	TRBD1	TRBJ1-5	CASSSDRGRNQPQHF	TGTGCCAGTAGTTCGGACAGGGGAAGGAATCAGCCCCAGCATTTT
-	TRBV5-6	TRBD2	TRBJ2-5	CASSSPPLADQETQYF	TGTGCCAGCAGCAGCCCGCCTCTAGCGGACCAAGAGACCCAGTACTTC
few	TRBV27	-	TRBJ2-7	CASFLHHHWVNYEQYF	TGTGCCAGCTTCCTTCATCACCATTGGGTCAACTACGAGCAGTACTTC
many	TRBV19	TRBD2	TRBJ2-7	CASSILGGSYEQYF	TGTGCCAGTAGTATATTAGGCGGGAGCTACGAGCAGTACTTC
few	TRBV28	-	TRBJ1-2	CASSIPGAVNYGYTF	TGTGCCAGCAGTATTCCCGGGGCGGTTAACTATGGCTACACCTTC
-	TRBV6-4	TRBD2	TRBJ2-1	CASSPSGGEYNEQFF	TGTGCCAGCAGTCCGAGCGGGGGAGAATACAATGAGCAGTTCTTC
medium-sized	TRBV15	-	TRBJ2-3	CATSRRRGGPDTQYF	TGTGCCACCAGCAGGAGGAGGGGCGGCCCAGATACGCAGTATTTT
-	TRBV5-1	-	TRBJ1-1	CASSLSAGGLGINTEAFF	TGCGCCAGCAGCTTGTCCGCAGGTGGCCTTGGGATTAACACTGAAGCTTTCTTT
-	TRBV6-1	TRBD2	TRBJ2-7	CASSGEASGGLRGYF	TGTGCCAGCAGTGGAGAGGCTAGCGGAGGACTACGAGGGTACTTC
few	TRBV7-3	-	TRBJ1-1	CASRLTGNTEAFF	TGTGCCAGCAGGCTGACGGGGAACACTGAAGCTTTCTTT
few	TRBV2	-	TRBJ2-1	CASALEGDGWNEQFF	TGTGCCAGCGCTCTTGAGGGTGACGGGTGGAATGAGCAGTTCTTC
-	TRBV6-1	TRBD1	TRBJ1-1	CASSDKTGGATEAFF	TGTGCCAGCAGTGACAAGACAGGGGGTGCCACTGAAGCTTTCTTT
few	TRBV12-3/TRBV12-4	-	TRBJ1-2	CAISPGTSNYGHTF	TGTGCCATCAGCCCAGGGACCTCAAACTATGGCCACACCTTC
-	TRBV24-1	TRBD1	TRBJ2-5	CATSDTTGTGVRETQYF	TGTGCCACCAGTGATACCACCGGGACAGGGGTACGAGAGACCCAGTACTTC
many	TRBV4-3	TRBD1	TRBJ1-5	CASSHGTQGDQPQHF	TGCGCCAGCAGCCACGGCACACAGGGGGATCAGCCCCAGCATTTT
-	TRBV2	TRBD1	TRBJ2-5	CASQRQGMETQYF	TGTGCCAGCCAAAGACAGGGGATGGAGACCCAGTACTTC
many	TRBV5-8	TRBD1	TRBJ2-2	CASSVGTASNTGELFF	TGTGCCAGCAGCGTAGGGACAGCCTCGAACACCGGGGAGCTGTTTTTT
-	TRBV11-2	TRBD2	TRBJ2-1	CASSLGTSGDNEQFF	TGTGCCAGCAGCTTAGGGACTAGCGGAGACAATGAGCAGTTCTTC
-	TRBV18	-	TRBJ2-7	CASSPRQGETSEQYF	TGTGCCAGCTCACCCAGGCAGGGTGAGACAAGCGAGCAGTACTTC
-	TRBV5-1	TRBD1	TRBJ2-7	CASSLAGQGHEQYF	TGCGCCAGCAGCTTGGCGGGACAGGGCCACGAGCAGTACTTC
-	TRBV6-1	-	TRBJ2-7	CATEGGWQQYF	TGTGCCACTGAAGGAGGGTGGCAGCAGTACTTC
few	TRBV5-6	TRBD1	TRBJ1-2	CASSLVGQGIFYGYTF	TGTGCCAGCAGCTTGGTCGGACAGGGGATTTTCTATGGCTACACCTTC
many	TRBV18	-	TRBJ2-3	CASSPPVTDTQYF	TGTGCCAGCTCACCACCTGTTACAGATACGCAGTATTTT
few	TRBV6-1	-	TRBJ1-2	CANSSGIVNYCYTF	TGTGCCAACAGTTCCGGGATTGTCAACTATTGCTACACCTTC